The entry that follows covers one TCR beta chain sequence. What it binds is unknown. This specimen comes from a study of vaccination and CD4 T cells after COVID-19. Study in general: Two of the convalescents were Hispanic, and the group consisted of six males and four females.

Sequence data for DNA of cultured CD4+ T cells were generated by the Oncomine TCR Beta short-read assay. It was from cultured CD4+ T cells that genomic DNA was extracted. TCRdb ran MiXCR on the PCR reads and lists one entry per CDR3 protein. The table includes around 7,100 distinct CDR3 sequences, more than 50% detected once. Treatment of the sample: roughly 10-day PBMC culture with coronavirus spike peptide pools or control peptides (ViraFEST assay). An unexposed donor provided the CD4+ T cells, which were collected before the COVID-19 pandemic (2011-2018). Under the ViraFEST approach, antigen-specific T cells were expanded with peptide pools and TCRs subsequently sequenced. This receptor was taken from a human donor in good health. The sample taken for sequencing was CD4+ T cells from blood, cultured in vitro.

This CDR3 reads CASGNGPNSPLHF. The CDR3 bases are TGTGCCTCGGGGAACGGGCCTAATTCACCCCTCCACTTT. The chain joins TRBV6-1 to TRBJ1-6; D unclear. The germline gives CDR1 MNHNS, CDR2 SASEGT. V lost 11 bases and J 6 bases, leaving 14 bases between the germline ends. The CDR3 runs to 13 residues.